The sequence of this TCR beta chain was determined in a study of blood T cell repertoires in COVID-19. This clone was seen more than once but under ten times. Clones were read by immunoSEQ multiplex PCR, and TCRdb kept only the in-frame ones, dropping some. Of roughly 230,000 clones in the sample, 85% were seen once. The receptor comes from an older woman with active or convalescent COVID-19. The sequenced sample was peripheral blood.

The CDR3 DNA reads as TGTGCCAGCAGCTTGTCGGGGAAGAGCTATCAGCCCCAGCATTTT. Protein sequence: CASSLSGKSYQPQHF. The gene calls are TRBV5-8 and TRBJ1-5; D not resolved. CDR3 size: 15 residues. With 1 base removed from V and 5 bases from J, the gap between germline ends came to 13 bases. CDR1 and CDR2 (germline): SGHTS, YDEGEE.